This T cell receptor (beta chain) was captured by sequencing in a study of early T cells in non-severe SARS-CoV-2 infection. The CDR3 is made up of 13 amino acids. Germline V lookup: CDR1 SGHTA, CDR2 FQGNSA. Trimming took off 7 bases at V and 8 bases at J, with 15 bases between the two ends. TCRdb ran MiXCR on the 5' RACE reads and lists one entry per CDR3 protein. The sample consists of 70,000 to 95,000 distinct CDR3 sequences, around 16% of them appearing once. The specimen was whole blood. The chain carries TRBV7-2 and TRBJ2-1; the D is unclear. This TCR was recovered from an adult who was a healthcare worker with PCR-confirmed SARS-CoV-2 infection or an uninfected control (not recorded which). CDR3 loop: CASKTPGSYEQFF. The CDR3 DNA follows: TGTGCCAGCAAAACTCCCGGTAGCTATGAGCAGTTCTTC.